This TCR beta chain was observed in a study of T cells in Graves' hyperthyroidism and ophthalmopathy. This clonotype was counted ten times or more. This CDR3 is 12 amino acids long. Germline-derived CDR1 and CDR2 are GTSNPN and SVGIG (reference sequence). Trimming took 0 bases from V and 4 from J, leaving 6 bases between them. Researchers took RNA transcripts and amplified the TCR beta CDR3 regions from them. TCR CDR3 regions were first amplified by RT-PCR with HTBI primers. MiXCR was run by TCRdb on the multiplex PCR reads, yielding one entry per CDR3 protein. The repertoire holds some 380,000 distinct CDR3 sequences, with roughly 14% as singletons.

V is TRBV30 and J is TRBJ1-1; the D gene is possibly TRBD1 (6 bases). Sequenced: blood. This TCR was recovered from a man aged 25-45 years with Graves' hyperthyroidism that later progressed to Graves' ophthalmopathy. The CDR3 bases are TGTGCCTGGAGTGTACAGGGCACTGAAGCTTTCTTT. Amino acids: CAWSVQGTEAFF.